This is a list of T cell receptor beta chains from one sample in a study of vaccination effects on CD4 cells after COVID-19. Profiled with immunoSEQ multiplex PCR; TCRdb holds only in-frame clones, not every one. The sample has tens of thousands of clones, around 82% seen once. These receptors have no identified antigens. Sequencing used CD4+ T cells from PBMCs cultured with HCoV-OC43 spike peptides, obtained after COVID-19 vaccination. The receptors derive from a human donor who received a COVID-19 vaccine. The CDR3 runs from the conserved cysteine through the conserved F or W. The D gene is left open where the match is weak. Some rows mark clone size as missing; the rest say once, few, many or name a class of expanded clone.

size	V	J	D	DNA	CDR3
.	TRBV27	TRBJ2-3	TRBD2	TGTGCCAGCAGTCCACTCGGGGAGGGACGTGGCACAGATACGCAGTATTTT	CASSPLGEGRGTDTQYF
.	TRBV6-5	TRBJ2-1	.	TGTGCCAGCACTCAGGGATCCTACAATGAGCAGTTCTTC	CASTQGSYNEQFF
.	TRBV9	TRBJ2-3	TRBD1	TGTGCCAGCAGCGTAGTCGGAGTAACAGGGGCTACGCAGTATTTT	CASSVVGVTGATQYF
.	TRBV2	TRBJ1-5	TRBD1	TGTGCCAGCACCTCACAGGGGGGCTATCAGCCCCAGCATTTT	CASTSQGGYQPQHF
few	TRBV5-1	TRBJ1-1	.	TGCGCCAGCAGCTTGGGGCAGGGAACACTGAACACTGAAGCTTTCTTT	CASSLGQGTLNTEAFF
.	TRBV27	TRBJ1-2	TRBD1	TGTGCCAGCATTCAACTCGGGGGGACAGGGAACTATGGCTACACCTTC	CASIQLGGTGNYGYTF
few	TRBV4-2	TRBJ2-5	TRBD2	TGTGCCAGCAGCCGAACAGGACAAAGGGGAGGGGAGACCCAGTACTTC	CASSRTGQRGGETQYF
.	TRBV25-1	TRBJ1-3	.	TGTGCCAGCAGTAGACAGGGAAACACCATATATTTT	CASSRQGNTIYF
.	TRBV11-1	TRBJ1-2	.	TGTGCCAGCAGCTTATCCTCGGGACATCTTAACTATGGCTACACCTTC	CASSLSSGHLNYGYTF
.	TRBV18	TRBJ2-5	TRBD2	TGTGCCAGCTCACCGATTAGGACTAGCGGGGGGACAGAGACCCAGTACTTC	CASSPIRTSGGTETQYF